Each of the 6 T cell receptor beta chains below was sequenced from the same sample in a study of response to subunit inactivated influenza vaccine. Via MiXCR, TCRdb re-called the RT-PCR reads, giving one row per CDR3 protein. The repertoire holds hundreds of thousands of distinct CDR3 sequences, approximately 14% seen once, with less than 9% in the top ten. Sequenced material: PBMCs from blood, taken less than 15 days before vaccination. These receptors originate from a man aged 45-65 years who received an inactivated influenza vaccine.

This clonotype has a count of ten or more. The chain employs TRBV12-3 or TRBV12-4 and TRBJ2-3; 8 nucleotides line up with TRBD2. V shed 5 bases, J shed 2 bases, and the junction held 9 bases outside the gene matches. This CDR3 is built from 16 residues. CDR3 amino acids: CASSQRGGEITDTQYF. DNA of the CDR3: TGTGCCAGCAGTCAACGGGGGGGTGAGATCACAGATACGCAGTATTTT.

The sample holds a few counts of this clonotype. The rearrangement joins TRBV7-9 to TRBJ2-7; D is unclear. The V end lost 6 bases, the J end lost 2 bases, and 14 bases lay between the germline ends. The germline CDR1 and CDR2 sequences are SEHNR and FQNEAQ (reference sequence). CDR3 length equals 14 residues. CDR3 in DNA: TGTGCCAGCAGACTAAACTACTCCACCTACGAGCAGTACTTC. Protein: CASRLNYSTYEQYF.

The sample holds a few counts of this clonotype. This chain links TRBV27 with TRBJ1-1, with 8 bases aligning to TRBD1. V lost 5 bases and J lost 0; bases outside the gene matches: 5. Per the germline V gene, CDR1 is MNHEY and CDR2 is SMNVEV (reference sequence). The CDR3 totals 15 residues. Written as DNA, the CDR3 is TGTGCCAGCAGTGCCAGGGGGCGGTTGAACACTGAAGCTTTCTTT. Translation gives CASSARGRLNTEAFF.

This clonotype was counted ten times or more. J is TRBJ2-1 and V is TRBV29-1, with D unresolved. CDR1 and CDR2 (germline): SQVTM, ANQGSEA. The CDR3 loop spans 16 amino acids. V lost 1 base to trimming and J lost 6 bases, with 19 bases between them. CDR3 in DNA: TGCAGCGTTGAAGTGTTGAGGTTAGGGCTCAGCAATGAGCAGTTCTTC. It translates to CSVEVLRLGLSNEQFF.

This clonotype was seen more than once but under ten times. The chain uses TRBV28 and TRBJ2-7, with D unresolved. CDR3 length equals 11 residues. Germline loops: CDR1 MDHEN, CDR2 SYDVKM. The V and J ends lost 7 bases and 6 bases respectively, with 10 bases between them. CDR3 DNA: TGTGCCAGCACCCAAAGAGGCGAGCAGTACTTC. Translating it yields CASTQRGEQYF.

The V and J genes are TRBV2 and TRBJ2-1; D is unclear. The ends were cut back, 0 bases at V and 5 bases at J, with 5 bases in the middle. Germline V lookup: CDR1 SNHLY, CDR2 FYNNEI. The CDR3 contains 13 residues. The chain's CDR3 is CASSEAENNEQFF. The CDR3 DNA follows: TGTGCCAGCAGTGAAGCCGAGAACAATGAGCAGTTCTTC.